The sample holds many counts of the clone carrying this T cell receptor beta chain. The CDR3 loop spans 15 amino acids. V shed 6 bases, J shed 0 bases, and the junction held 5 bases outside the gene matches. This specimen belongs to a study of T-cell reconstitution after alpha-beta-depleted transplantation in children. Unique molecular identifiers were used in preparing the TCRbeta library. One entry per CDR3 protein, called by TCRdb with MiXCR from the PCR reads. Among under 450,000 distinct CDR3 sequences listed, about an eighth were seen once. The sample in question was PBMCs, obtained from the stem cell graft. The source of this sequence is a human donor who donated a stem cell graft to a child with Fanconi anemia. J is TRBJ1-3 and V is TRBV12-3 or TRBV12-4, with 7 bases identical to TRBD1. Written as DNA, the CDR3 is TGTGCCAGCAGCCGACAGGGAGGCTCTGGAAACACCATATATTTT. The encoded protein is CASSRQGGSGNTIYF.